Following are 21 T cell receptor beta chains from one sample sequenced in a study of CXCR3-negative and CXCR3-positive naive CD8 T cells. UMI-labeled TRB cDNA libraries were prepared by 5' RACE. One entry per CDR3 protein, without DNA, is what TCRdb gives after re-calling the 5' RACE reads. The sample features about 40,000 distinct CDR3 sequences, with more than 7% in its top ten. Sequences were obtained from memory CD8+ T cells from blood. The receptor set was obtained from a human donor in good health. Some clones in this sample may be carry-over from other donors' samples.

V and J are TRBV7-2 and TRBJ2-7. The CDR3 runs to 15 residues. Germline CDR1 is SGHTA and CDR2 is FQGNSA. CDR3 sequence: CASSLGGQGPYEQYF.

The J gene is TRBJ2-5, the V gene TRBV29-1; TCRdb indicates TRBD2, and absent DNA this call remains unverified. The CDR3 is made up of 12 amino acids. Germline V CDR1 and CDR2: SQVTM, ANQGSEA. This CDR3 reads CSVEGGGQTQYF.

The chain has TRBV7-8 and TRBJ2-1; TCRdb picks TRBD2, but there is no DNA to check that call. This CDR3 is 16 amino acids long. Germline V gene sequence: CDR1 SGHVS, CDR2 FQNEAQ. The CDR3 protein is CASSLEVRGSYNEQFF. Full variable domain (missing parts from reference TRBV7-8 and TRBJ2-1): GAGVSQSPRYKVAKRGQDVALRCDPISGHVSLFWYQQALGQGPEFLTYFQNEAQLDKSGLPSDRFFAERPEGSVSTLKIQRTQQEDSAVYLCASSLEVRGSYNEQFFGPGTRLTVL.

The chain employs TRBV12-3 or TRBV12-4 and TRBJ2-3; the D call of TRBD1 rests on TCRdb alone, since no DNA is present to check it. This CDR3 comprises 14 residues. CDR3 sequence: CASSYRGWGDTQYF.

The CDR3 here is CASSLAPGTGSTRWLAGELFF. The chain couples TRBV7-9 to TRBJ2-2; the D gene TCRdb calls, TRBD1, cannot be checked with no DNA. CDR3 size: 21 residues. Germline CDR1 is SEHNR and CDR2 is FQNEAQ (reference sequence). The variable domain in full, with the rest retrieved from reference TRBV7-9 and TRBJ2-2, is DTGVSQNPRHKITKRGQNVTFRCDPISEHNRLYWYRQTLGQGPEFLTYFQNEAQLEKSRLLSDRFSAERPKGSFSTLEIQRTEQGDSAMYLCASSLAPGTGSTRWLAGELFFGEGSRLTVL.

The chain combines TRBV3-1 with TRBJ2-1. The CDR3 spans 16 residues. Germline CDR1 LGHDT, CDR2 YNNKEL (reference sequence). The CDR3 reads CASSQDVASGNREQFF.

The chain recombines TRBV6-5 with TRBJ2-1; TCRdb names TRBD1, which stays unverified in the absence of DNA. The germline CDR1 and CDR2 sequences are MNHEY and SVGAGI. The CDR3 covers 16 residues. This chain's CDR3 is CASSYSRGPEGDEQFF.

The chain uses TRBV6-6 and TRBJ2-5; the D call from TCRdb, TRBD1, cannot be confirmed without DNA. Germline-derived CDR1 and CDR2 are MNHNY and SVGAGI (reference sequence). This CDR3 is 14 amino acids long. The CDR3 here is CASSYYQGMETQYF.

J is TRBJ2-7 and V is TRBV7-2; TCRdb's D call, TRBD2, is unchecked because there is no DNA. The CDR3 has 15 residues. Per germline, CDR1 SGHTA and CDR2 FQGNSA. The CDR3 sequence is CASSLAASGDYEQYF. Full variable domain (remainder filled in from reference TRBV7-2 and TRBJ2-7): GAGVSQSPSNKVTEKGKDVELRCDPISGHTALYWYRQSLGQGLEFLIYFQGNSAPDKSGLPSDRFSAERTGGSVSTLTIQRTQQEDSAVYLCASSLAASGDYEQYFGPGTRLTVT.

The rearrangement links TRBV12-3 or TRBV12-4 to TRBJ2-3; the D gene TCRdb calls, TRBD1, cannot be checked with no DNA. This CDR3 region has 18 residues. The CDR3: CASSLINRLSDTSDTQYF.

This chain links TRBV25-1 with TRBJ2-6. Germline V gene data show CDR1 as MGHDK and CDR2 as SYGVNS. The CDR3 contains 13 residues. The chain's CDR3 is CASSEYDRIVLTF. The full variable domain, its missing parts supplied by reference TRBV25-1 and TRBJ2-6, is EADIYQTPRYLVIGTGKKITLECSQTMGHDKMYWYQQDPGMELHLIHYSYGVNSTEKGDLSSESTVSRIRTEHFPLTLESARPSHTSQYLCASSEYDRIVLTFGAGSRLTVL.

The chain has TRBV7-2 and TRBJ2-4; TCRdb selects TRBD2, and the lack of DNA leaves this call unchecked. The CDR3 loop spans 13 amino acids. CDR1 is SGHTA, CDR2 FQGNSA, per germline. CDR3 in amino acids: CASKGGYQNIQYF.

CDR3: CASSLGSYYSNQPQHF. The gene calls are TRBV12-3 or TRBV12-4 and TRBJ1-5. The CDR3 length is 16 residues.

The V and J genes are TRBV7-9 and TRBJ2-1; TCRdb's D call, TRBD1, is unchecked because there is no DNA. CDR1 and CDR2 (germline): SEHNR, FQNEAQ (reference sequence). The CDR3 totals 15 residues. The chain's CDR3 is CASSLPGGLRGEQFF.

CDR3 region: CASSINPGQGYGLYGYTF. This chain joins TRBV9 and TRBJ1-2; TCRdb's D call, TRBD1, is unchecked because there is no DNA. The germline V gene encodes CDR1 SGDLS and CDR2 YYNGEE. The CDR3 has 18 residues. Together with reference TRBV9 and TRBJ1-2, the CDR3 gives the full variable domain: DSGVTQTPKHLITATGQRVTLRCSPRSGDLSVYWYQQSLDQGLQFLIQYYNGEERAKGNILERFSAQQFPDLHSELNLSSLELGDSALYFCASSINPGQGYGLYGYTFGSGTRLTVV.

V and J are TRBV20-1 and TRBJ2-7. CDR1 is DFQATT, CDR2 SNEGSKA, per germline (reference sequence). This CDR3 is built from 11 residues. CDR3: CSARTAGEQYF.

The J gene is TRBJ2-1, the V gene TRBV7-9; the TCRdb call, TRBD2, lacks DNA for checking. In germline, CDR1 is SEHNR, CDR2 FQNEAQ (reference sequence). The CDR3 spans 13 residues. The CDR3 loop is CASGGVAYNEQFF.

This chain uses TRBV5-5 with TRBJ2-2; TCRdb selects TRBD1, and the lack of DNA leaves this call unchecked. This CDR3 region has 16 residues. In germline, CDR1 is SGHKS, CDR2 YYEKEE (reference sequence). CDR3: CASSLYGQGAAGELFF.

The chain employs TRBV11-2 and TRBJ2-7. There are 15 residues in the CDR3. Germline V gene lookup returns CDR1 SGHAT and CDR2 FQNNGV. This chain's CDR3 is CASSLTVLSGYEQYF.

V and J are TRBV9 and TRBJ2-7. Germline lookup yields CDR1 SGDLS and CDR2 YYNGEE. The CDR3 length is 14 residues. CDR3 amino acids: CASSVGQTSYEQYF.

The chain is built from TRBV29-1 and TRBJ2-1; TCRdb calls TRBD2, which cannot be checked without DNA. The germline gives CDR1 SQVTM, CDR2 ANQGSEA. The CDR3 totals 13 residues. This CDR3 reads CSVRREEDNEQFF.